A single sample is the source of the 27 T cell receptor beta chains below, sequenced in a study of naive and memory T cell subsets. Four PCR rounds used nested alpha and beta constant region primers plus the SP2 primer. MiXCR, applied by TCRdb to the 5' RACE reads, yields one record per CDR3 protein. The data show roughly 30,000 distinct CDR3 sequences, approximately 16% seen once. A UMI-containing oligonucleotide was joined by 3' ligation to the TCR cDNA template. The receptors here all came from a female donor in good health.

There are a few counts of this clonotype. The V call is TRBV7-3, the J call TRBJ2-3, with D possibly matching TRBD1 (5 bases). V lost 4 bases to trimming and J lost 4 bases, with 6 bases between them. Germline CDR1 reads SGHTA; CDR2 reads FQGTGA. The CDR3 has 12 amino acids. The CDR3 loop reads CASSSTADTQYF. The CDR3 DNA reads TGTGCCAGCAGCTCGACAGCAGATACGCAGTATTTT.

This clonotype was detected only once. The V and J genes are TRBV28 and TRBJ2-7; D is undetermined. V gave up 2 bases and J gave up 4 bases, with 9 bases separating them. This CDR3 is 13 amino acids long. CDR1 MDHEN and CDR2 SYDVKM come from the germline V gene. For the CDR3, the DNA is TGTGCCAGCAGTTTAAAGGGTCCGTACGAGCAGTACTTC. Protein: CASSLKGPYEQYF.

This clonotype was detected a few times. The chain couples TRBV29-1 to TRBJ2-5; TRBD2 aligns across 7 bases. This CDR3 is built from 16 residues. CDR1 is SQVTM and CDR2 is ANQGSEA in the germline V gene. V lost 1 base, J lost 2 bases, and 10 bases stayed unmatched. The CDR3 nucleotides are TGCAGCGTTGAAGGGGGAGGGCATTCCCCACAAGAGACCCAGTACTTC. Translation: CSVEGGGHSPQETQYF. Full variable domain (outside the CDR3, taken from reference TRBV29-1 and TRBJ2-5): SAVISQKPSRDICQRGTSLTIQCQVDSQVTMMFWYRQQPGQSLTLIATANQGSEATYESGFVIDKFPISRPNLTFSTLTVSNMSPEDSSIYLCSVEGGGHSPQETQYFGPGTRLLVL.

This clonotype was detected a few times. The rearrangement uses TRBV20-1 and TRBJ1-1; D ambiguous. Germline V gene lookup returns CDR1 DFQATT and CDR2 SNEGSKA (reference sequence). V lost 4 bases to trimming and J lost 1 base, with 7 bases between them. CDR3 length: 12 amino acids. The CDR3 DNA is TGCAGTGCTAAAGGAGGGAACACTGAAGCTTTCTTT. Translation: CSAKGGNTEAFF.

This clonotype has ten or more counts. Written as DNA, the CDR3 is TGCAGTGCTAGATTGGTGACTCAGCAGTACTTC. It is translated as CSARLVTQQYF. This chain joins TRBV20-1 and TRBJ2-7; no firm D call. Germline V gene lookup returns CDR1 DFQATT and CDR2 SNEGSKA (reference sequence). The CDR3 runs to 11 residues. Trimming left V 2 bases short and J 8 bases short, with 10 bases between.

This clonotype was picked up a small number of times. The chain has TRBV29-1 and TRBJ1-4, with D hard to call. CDR3 length: 13 residues. CDR1 SQVTM and CDR2 ANQGSEA come from the germline V gene. V lost 4 bases and J 5 bases, leaving 11 bases between the germline ends. This CDR3 is CSVGEAPNEKLFF. The CDR3 DNA reads as TGCAGCGTTGGGGAGGCCCCCAATGAAAAACTGTTTTTT. The whole variable domain, remainder taken from reference TRBV29-1 and TRBJ1-4, is SAVISQKPSRDICQRGTSLTIQCQVDSQVTMMFWYRQQPGQSLTLIATANQGSEATYESGFVIDKFPISRPNLTFSTLTVSNMSPEDSSIYLCSVGEAPNEKLFFGSGTQLSVL.

The sample holds a few counts of this clonotype. The V and J genes are TRBV7-9 and TRBJ1-6; a weak D match, TRBD1 (5 bases). The CDR3 contains 16 residues. Looked up from germline, CDR1 is SEHNR and CDR2 is FQNEAQ (reference sequence). Between the trimmed V and J ends, which lost 6 bases and 10 bases, there was a span of 22 bases. CDR3 residues: CASSSTTGTMASPLHF. CDR3 nucleotides: TGTGCCAGCAGTTCTACGACCGGGACCATGGCATCACCCCTCCACTTT. The whole variable domain, filled in from reference TRBV7-9 and TRBJ1-6, reads DTGVSQNPRHKITKRGQNVTFRCDPISEHNRLYWYRQTLGQGPEFLTYFQNEAQLEKSRLLSDRFSAERPKGSFSTLEIQRTEQGDSAMYLCASSSTTGTMASPLHFGNGTRLTVT.

The sample holds many counts of this clonotype. This sequence joins TRBV29-1 and TRBJ2-1, with D hard to call. The CDR3 loop spans 12 amino acids. In germline, CDR1 is SQVTM, CDR2 ANQGSEA. Trimming stripped 3 bases from V and 7 bases from J, with 10 bases between. CDR3 loop: CSVDFLPNEQFF. The CDR3 nucleotides read TGCAGCGTTGATTTCTTGCCGAATGAGCAGTTCTTC.

This chain joins TRBV11-1 and TRBJ1-1; tentative D call: TRBD1 (6 bases). Germline loops: CDR1 SGHAT, CDR2 FQDESV (reference sequence). V was shortened by 6 bases and J by 5 bases, with 16 bases between the two germline ends. The CDR3 is made up of 14 amino acids. The CDR3 DNA follows: TGTGCCAGCAGTAGGGGGATTCAGCGGACTGAAGCTTTCTTT. It codes for CASSRGIQRTEAFF.

In its sample, this clonotype was seen a few times. The chain has TRBV7-3 and TRBJ2-3; D is possibly TRBD1 (6 bases). Trimming removed 5 bases from V and 3 bases from J, with 21 bases in between. The CDR3 covers 17 residues. CDR1 is SGHTA, CDR2 FQGTGA, per germline. This chain's CDR3 is CASSPLSRGRITDTQYF. In nucleotides, the CDR3 is TGTGCCAGCAGCCCCCTGTCCAGGGGCCGTATAACAGATACGCAGTATTTT.

This clonotype was recorded many times. The rearrangement links TRBV29-1 to TRBJ1-2, with 9 bases fitting TRBD1. Per the germline V gene, CDR1 is SQVTM and CDR2 is ANQGSEA. Trimming cost V 6 bases and J 5 bases; bases outside gene matches: 13. This CDR3 spans 15 amino acids. CDR3 sequence: CSVPNRDREPYGYTF. The CDR3 coding sequence is TGCAGCGTCCCGAACCGGGACAGGGAACCGTATGGCTACACCTTC.

This clonotype was seen a handful of times. The CDR3 loop is CASVGWGQRATGAFF. DNA for the CDR3: TGTGCTAGTGTAGGCTGGGGCCAGCGTGCGACGGGAGCTTTCTTT. This rearrangement joins TRBV12-5 to TRBJ1-1; a possible D gene is TRBD1 (5 bases). The CDR3 is made up of 15 amino acids. The V gene's germline CDR1 is LGHNT and CDR2 FRNRAP. The germline V and J ends were trimmed by 7 bases and 10 bases, with 25 bases remaining between them. The variable domain in full, completed from reference TRBV12-5 and TRBJ1-1, reads DARVTQTPRHKVTEMGQEVTMRCQPILGHNTVFWYRQTMMQGLELLAYFRNRAPLDDSGMPKDRFSAEMPDATLATLKIQPSEPRDSAVYFCASVGWGQRATGAFFGQGTRLTVV.

The chain couples TRBV12-3 or TRBV12-4 to TRBJ2-5; possible D gene TRBD2, 5 bases. This CDR3 contains 15 residues. V was pared by 3 bases and J by 4 bases, with 15 bases between. In DNA form, the CDR3 reads TGTGCCAGCAGTTTTCAGGTGGGGAGCGGAGAGACCCAGTACTTC. Its translation: CASSFQVGSGETQYF.

This clonotype was found a few times. This chain joins TRBV12-3 or TRBV12-4 and TRBJ1-5; D is possibly TRBD1 (5 bases). This CDR3 region has 16 residues. Trimming took 1 base from V and 6 from J, leaving 16 bases between them. The CDR3 DNA reads TGTGCCAGCAGTTTAGGAACCGGGGCTTCGGGTCAGCCCCAGCATTTT. This codes for CASSLGTGASGQPQHF.

In its sample, this clonotype was seen many times. The chain carries TRBV29-1 and TRBJ2-2; 7 nucleotides line up with TRBD1. CDR1 is SQVTM, CDR2 ANQGSEA, per germline. The CDR3 totals 12 residues. The V gene end was trimmed by 4 bases and the J gene end by 6 bases; junction bases not matched to a gene: 2. The CDR3 bases are TGCAGCGTTGTCAGGGGGTCCGGGGAGCTGTTTTTT. Translating it yields CSVVRGSGELFF.

The V gene is TRBV7-2, the J gene TRBJ2-1; 10 bases line up with TRBD2. The CDR3 is 16 amino acids. The V gene end was trimmed by 4 bases and the J gene end by 5 bases; junction bases not matched to a gene: 8. Germline V CDR1 and CDR2: SGHTA, FQGNSA. The CDR3 reads CASSSRLAGRNNEQFF. CDR3 nucleotide sequence: TGTGCCAGCAGCTCTCGACTAGCGGGCAGGAACAATGAGCAGTTCTTC.

This chain links TRBV4-2 with TRBJ1-1, with a tentative D call TRBD1 (5 bases). This CDR3 contains 16 residues. Trimming stripped 0 bases from V and 7 bases from J, with 18 bases between. Germline CDR1 and CDR2: LGHNA and YNFKEQ. The CDR3: CASSQDPRGTTDEAFF. In DNA form, the CDR3 reads TGTGCCAGCAGCCAAGATCCCCGGGGGACGACAGATGAAGCTTTCTTT.

This clonotype was seen more than once but under ten times. J is TRBJ2-1 and V is TRBV24-1; weak D call: TRBD1 (5 bases). Trimming took off 7 bases at V and 4 bases at J, with 25 bases between the two ends. Germline CDR1 and CDR2: KGHDR and SFDVKD. The CDR3 totals 18 residues. The CDR3 DNA reads as TGTGCCACCAGCTACGGCAGGGCCAATAGTAATCGGTACAATGAGCAGTTCTTC. Protein product: CATSYGRANSNRYNEQFF.

This clonotype was seen repeatedly, ten times or more. CDR3 in amino acids: CASSRNFERSGELFF. The CDR3 DNA reads TGTGCCAGCTCACGAAATTTTGAGCGATCCGGGGAGCTGTTTTTT. This chain connects TRBV18 to TRBJ2-2; D unresolved. Trimming left V 4 bases short and J 6 bases short, with 15 bases between. The CDR3 extends over 15 amino acids. Germline values: CDR1 KGHSH, CDR2 LQKENI.

Here the CDR3 DNA reads TGTGCCAGCAGTCCCGACACTTACTATGGCTACACCTTC. This gives the protein CASSPDTYYGYTF. V is TRBV12-3 or TRBV12-4 and J is TRBJ1-2; D not certain. V was cut by 5 bases and J by 3 bases, with 10 bases left in between. The CDR3 contains 13 residues.

V is TRBV20-1 and J is TRBJ2-5, with D tentatively TRBD1 (5 bases). The germline V gene encodes CDR1 DFQATT and CDR2 SNEGSKA (reference sequence). V shed 3 bases and J shed 5 bases, with 10 bases lying between them. The CDR3 extends over 12 amino acids. The CDR3 region has the DNA TGCAGTGCTAGCAGGGTTGGGGAGACCCAGTACTTC. It specifies CSASRVGETQYF.

Only a few counts were recorded for this clonotype. The rearrangement uses TRBV10-1 and TRBJ1-2; D gene ambiguous. Germline V lookup: CDR1 WNHNN, CDR2 SYGVQD (reference sequence). The CDR3 covers 13 residues. The V gene lost 4 bases and the J gene lost 12 bases, with 18 bases spanning the gap. In DNA form, the CDR3 reads TGCGCCAGCAGTGCCGGCAGCTTATACGGCGACACCTTC. It is translated as CASSAGSLYGDTF.

The gene calls are TRBV9 and TRBJ1-1; D ambiguous. Germline V CDR1 and CDR2: SGDLS, YYNGEE. The CDR3 contains 13 residues. The V gene lost 2 bases and the J gene lost 4 bases, with 9 bases spanning the gap. Here the CDR3 DNA reads TGTGCCAGCAGCGTGCGCGGTAGCACTGAAGCTTTCTTT. Protein product: CASSVRGSTEAFF.

This clonotype occurred once. The CDR3 DNA sequence: TGTGCCAGCAGACCTAGCGGGGCCCTCACAGATACGCAGTATTTT. Translated, it gives CASRPSGALTDTQYF. This chain links TRBV12-3 or TRBV12-4 with TRBJ2-3; TRBD2 matches 9 bases. The CDR3 totals 15 residues. Trimming removed 6 bases from V and 2 bases from J; junction bases left unmatched: 6.

This clonotype was picked up many times. This chain uses TRBV20-1 with TRBJ1-6; 9 bases align to TRBD1. The V gene end was trimmed by 6 bases and the J gene end by 10 bases; junction bases not matched to a gene: 7. The CDR3 loop spans 13 amino acids. From germline, CDR1 is DFQATT and CDR2 SNEGSKA (reference sequence). This CDR3 is CSATTGGGSPLHF. The CDR3 nucleotides read TGCAGTGCCACGACAGGGGGTGGCTCACCCCTCCACTTT.

This clonotype was counted ten times or more. The chain joins TRBV2 to TRBJ2-7; TRBD1 matches at 7 bases. Germline V gene lookup returns CDR1 SNHLY and CDR2 FYNNEI. Trimming cost V 6 bases and J 0 bases; bases outside gene matches: 5. There are 14 residues in the CDR3. The CDR3 coding sequence is TGTGCCAGCAGGGAACAGGGGCCCTCCTACGAGCAGTACTTC. Encoded protein: CASREQGPSYEQYF.

A few counts support this clonotype. This chain links TRBV6-5 with TRBJ2-5; a possible D gene is TRBD2 (6 bases). The CDR3 covers 15 residues. V was shortened by 4 bases and J by 2 bases, with 14 bases between the two germline ends. Germline V CDR1 and CDR2: MNHEY, SVGAGI. CDR3 region: CASSSLAEAQETQYF. The CDR3 region has the DNA TGTGCCAGCAGTTCTTTAGCGGAGGCGCAAGAGACCCAGTACTTC.